Listed below are T cell receptor beta chains from one sample, sequenced in a study of T cell changes during pregnancy in multiple sclerosis. Some clones are missing from TCRdb's copy, which holds only in-frame ones; the method was immunoSEQ multiplex PCR. The sample has under 90,000 clones; 90% to 95% are singletons. The sample here was peripheral blood, taken in the second trimester of pregnancy. The receptors were gathered from a female donor in good health, enrolled as a control in a pregnancy study. Both conserved end residues are part of each CDR3. Fields, in order: V gene, J gene, clone size, CDR3 length, D gene, CDR3 protein, CDR3 DNA. A D gene is named only where the DNA matches it firmly. A clone size is listed for some rows: how often the clone was seen (once, few, many), or a class if it is expanded.

TRBV5-4	TRBJ2-7	once	15	TRBD1	CASSSPPGTGAEQYF	TGTGCCAGCAGCTCTCCCCCCGGGACAGGGGCCGAGCAGTACTTC
TRBV19	TRBJ2-3	NA	14	TRBD2	CASSPLAGGNTQYF	TGTGCCAGTAGCCCACTAGCGGGGGGGAATACGCAGTATTTT
TRBV5-6	TRBJ1-3	NA	12	NA	CASSFGGNTIYF	TGTGCCAGCAGCTTCGGGGGTAACACCATATATTTT
TRBV28	TRBJ2-3	NA	13	TRBD2	CASRSGAAHTQYF	TGTGCCAGCAGGAGCGGGGCAGCACATACGCAGTATTTT
TRBV9	TRBJ2-5	NA	19	TRBD2	CASSVGGLAGGPLGETQYF	TGTGCCAGCAGCGTAGGGGGACTAGCGGGAGGGCCGCTGGGAGAGACCCAGTACTTC
TRBV28	TRBJ2-3	NA	13	NA	CASSLRARDTQYF	TGTGCCAGCAGTTTGAGGGCCAGAGATACGCAGTATTTT
TRBV28	TRBJ1-2	NA	16	NA	CASRLTQGLSSYGYTF	TGTGCCAGCAGACTGACCCAGGGCTTAAGTTCGTATGGCTACACCTTC
TRBV5-1	TRBJ2-5	NA	16	TRBD2	CASSPGLAGAQETQYF	TGCGCCAGCAGCCCCGGACTAGCGGGAGCCCAAGAGACCCAGTACTTC
TRBV2	TRBJ1-1	NA	17	NA	CASTSPGWRSTNTEAFF	TGTGCCAGCACCAGCCCGGGGTGGAGAAGCACGAACACTGAAGCTTTCTTT
TRBV7-8	TRBJ1-4	NA	15	NA	CASSQRGRGNEKLFF	TGTGCCAGCAGCCAAAGGGGAAGGGGTAATGAAAAACTGTTTTTT
TRBV18	TRBJ1-1	NA	14	TRBD1	CASSSRTGGTEAFF	TGTGCCAGCTCATCGAGGACAGGGGGCACTGAAGCTTTCTTT
TRBV5-6	TRBJ2-1	NA	14	TRBD1	CASSTLDRGPEQFF	TGTGCCAGCAGCACCCTGGACAGGGGGCCTGAGCAGTTCTTC
TRBV5-1	TRBJ2-1	NA	14	NA	CASSRPGWDNEQFF	TGCGCCAGCAGCCGCCCAGGATGGGACAATGAGCAGTTCTTC
TRBV6-5	TRBJ2-7	once	15	NA	CASSDSLTAIYEQYF	TGTGCCAGCAGTGACTCACTGACAGCCATCTACGAGCAGTACTTC
TRBV7-8	TRBJ2-2	NA	15	TRBD1	CASSRQGLNTGELFF	TGTGCCAGCAGTCGACAGGGCCTTAACACCGGGGAGCTGTTTTTT
TRBV10-1	TRBJ2-4	NA	13	NA	CASSAGVGNIQYF	TGCGCCAGCAGTGCAGGGGTGGGGAACATTCAGTACTTC
TRBV5-1	TRBJ2-5	NA	13	TRBD2	CASSRAGGETQYF	TGCGCCAGCAGCCGCGCGGGAGGGGAGACCCAGTACTTC
TRBV18	TRBJ1-1	once	13	NA	CASSAMGNTEAFF	TGTGCCAGCTCAGCGATGGGCAACACTGAAGCTTTCTTT
TRBV19	TRBJ2-3	NA	15	TRBD2	CASSKSGRAPDTQYF	TGTGCCAGTAGTAAAAGCGGGAGGGCCCCAGATACGCAGTATTTT
TRBV30	TRBJ1-5	NA	14	TRBD1	CAWSSRQGKQPQHF	TGTGCCTGGAGTTCCCGACAGGGCAAACAGCCCCAGCATTTT
TRBV4-3	TRBJ2-2	NA	17	TRBD2	CASSPPGGRAFPGELFF	TGCGCCAGCAGCCCACCCGGCGGGAGGGCCTTCCCCGGGGAGCTGTTTTTT
TRBV25-1	TRBJ2-1	NA	16	TRBD2	CASSESTSGSYNEQFF	TGTGCCAGCAGTGAATCTACTAGCGGCTCCTACAATGAGCAGTTCTTC
TRBV27	TRBJ2-2	NA	12	NA	CASSFSAGELFF	TGTGCCAGCAGTTTTTCGGCCGGGGAGCTGTTTTTT
TRBV6-1	TRBJ1-2	NA	16	NA	CASSGTKTGTLYGYTF	TGTGCCAGCAGTGGAACCAAGACAGGAACCCTCTATGGCTACACCTTC
TRBV4-2	TRBJ2-4	NA	17	TRBD2	CASSQNPLAGGENIQYF	TGTGCCAGCAGCCAGAACCCACTAGCGGGAGGCGAAAACATTCAGTACTTC
TRBV10-2	TRBJ1-6	NA	15	TRBD1	CASSESDRGVSPLHF	TGCGCCAGCAGTGAGTCCGACAGGGGAGTATCACCCCTCCACTTT
TRBV6-1	TRBJ2-5	NA	17	TRBD1	CASSERRRDRGQETQYF	TGTGCCAGCAGTGAGAGACGGCGGGACAGGGGCCAAGAGACCCAGTACTTC
TRBV5-6	TRBJ1-2	NA	14	NA	CASSLRAGAYGYTF	TGTGCCAGCAGCTTGAGGGCAGGGGCCTATGGCTACACCTTC
TRBV30	TRBJ1-1	NA	13	NA	CAWSRGTNTEAFF	TGTGCCTGGAGCAGGGGTACCAACACTGAAGCTTTCTTT
TRBV28	TRBJ2-3	NA	17	TRBD2	CAGSGGGGASRPDTQYF	TGTGCCGGGTCTGGGGGCGGGGGGGCTAGCAGGCCAGATACGCAGTATTTT
TRBV29-1	TRBJ2-7	NA	12	TRBD2	CSVGRGVNEQYF	TGCAGCGTTGGTCGGGGGGTTAACGAGCAGTACTTC
TRBV28	TRBJ1-2	NA	14	TRBD1	CATTRQGGDYGYTF	TGTGCCACCACTCGACAGGGGGGGGACTATGGCTACACCTTC
TRBV5-6	TRBJ1-1	NA	18	TRBD1	CASSGMRGRQGLNTEAFF	TGTGCCAGCAGCGGAATGAGGGGGAGACAGGGACTGAACACTGAAGCTTTCTTT
TRBV28	TRBJ1-3	NA	14	TRBD1	CASRTRGTGNTIYF	TGTGCCAGCCGAACCAGGGGGACTGGAAACACCATATATTTT
TRBV27	TRBJ1-2	NA	17	NA	CASSSGPGTTVNYGYTF	TGTGCCAGCAGTTCAGGCCCCGGGACAACCGTTAACTATGGCTACACCTTC
TRBV6-1	TRBJ2-7	once	19	TRBD2	CASSDPGLAGGRSSYEQYF	TGTGCCAGCAGTGACCCGGGACTAGCGGGGGGAAGGAGCTCCTACGAGCAGTACTTC
TRBV6-5	TRBJ2-7	few	14	TRBD1	CASSQTGGNDEQYF	TGTGCCAGCAGTCAAACAGGGGGCAACGACGAGCAGTACTTC
TRBV10-3	TRBJ2-3	NA	13	NA	CAISEEGLDTQYF	TGTGCCATCAGTGAGGAGGGACTAGATACGCAGTATTTT
TRBV11-2	TRBJ2-1	NA	18	TRBD2	CASSFRTLTSGAYNEQFF	TGTGCCAGCAGCTTCCGTACTCTCACTAGCGGAGCTTACAATGAGCAGTTCTTC
TRBV6-6	TRBJ2-1	NA	16	TRBD2	CASSYEGAGGSGEQFF	TGTGCCAGCAGTTACGAAGGGGCGGGGGGGTCCGGTGAGCAGTTCTTC
TRBV19	TRBJ1-4	NA	15	NA	CASSIGQSTNEKLFF	TGTGCCAGTAGTATTGGACAGTCAACTAATGAAAAACTGTTTTTT
TRBV7-2	TRBJ2-4	NA	15	NA	CASSFPGGAKNIQYF	TGTGCCAGCAGCTTCCCGGGTGGGGCCAAAAACATTCAGTACTTC
TRBV5-4	TRBJ2-7	NA	15	NA	CASSVGGISSYEQYF	TGTGCCAGCAGCGTGGGTGGCATAAGCTCCTACGAGCAGTACTTC
TRBV4-1	TRBJ1-4	once	16	NA	CASSQVNSGSNEKLFF	TGCGCCAGCAGCCAAGTCAATAGCGGATCTAATGAAAAACTGTTTTTT
TRBV11-1	TRBJ2-7	NA	12	NA	CASSQTGYEQYF	TGTGCCAGCAGCCAGACAGGATACGAGCAGTACTTC
TRBV5-1	TRBJ2-7	NA	16	NA	CASSLGPGGSAYEQYF	TGCGCCAGCAGCTTGGGTCCCGGGGGAAGCGCCTACGAGCAGTACTTC
TRBV30	TRBJ1-6	NA	15	TRBD1	CAWSRGAGGGVALHF	TGTGCCTGGAGCCGGGGGGCAGGGGGCGGAGTAGCCCTCCACTTT
TRBV7-2	TRBJ2-5	NA	16	TRBD2	CASSKGGLAIQETQYF	TGTGCCAGCAGCAAGGGGGGACTAGCTATCCAAGAGACCCAGTACTTC